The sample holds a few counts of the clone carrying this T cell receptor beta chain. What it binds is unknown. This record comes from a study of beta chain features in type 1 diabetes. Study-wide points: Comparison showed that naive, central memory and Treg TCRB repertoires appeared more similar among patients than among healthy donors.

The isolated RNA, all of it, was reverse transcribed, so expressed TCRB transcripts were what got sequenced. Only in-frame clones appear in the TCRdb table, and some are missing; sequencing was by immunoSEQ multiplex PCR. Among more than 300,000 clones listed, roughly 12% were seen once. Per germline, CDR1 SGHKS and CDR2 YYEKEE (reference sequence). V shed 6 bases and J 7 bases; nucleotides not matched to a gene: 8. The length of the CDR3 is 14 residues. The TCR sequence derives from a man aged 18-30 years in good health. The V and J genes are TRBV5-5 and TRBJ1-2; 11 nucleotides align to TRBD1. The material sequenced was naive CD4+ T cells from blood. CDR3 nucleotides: TGTGCCAGCACCCCAGGACAGGGGGCGCCTGGCTACACCTTC. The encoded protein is CASTPGQGAPGYTF. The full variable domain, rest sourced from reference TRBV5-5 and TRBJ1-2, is DAGVTQSPTHLIKTRGQQVTLRCSPISGHKSVSWYQQVLGQGPQFIFQYYEKEERGRGNFPDRFSARQFPNYSSELNVNALLLGDSALYLCASTPGQGAPGYTFGSGTRLTVV.